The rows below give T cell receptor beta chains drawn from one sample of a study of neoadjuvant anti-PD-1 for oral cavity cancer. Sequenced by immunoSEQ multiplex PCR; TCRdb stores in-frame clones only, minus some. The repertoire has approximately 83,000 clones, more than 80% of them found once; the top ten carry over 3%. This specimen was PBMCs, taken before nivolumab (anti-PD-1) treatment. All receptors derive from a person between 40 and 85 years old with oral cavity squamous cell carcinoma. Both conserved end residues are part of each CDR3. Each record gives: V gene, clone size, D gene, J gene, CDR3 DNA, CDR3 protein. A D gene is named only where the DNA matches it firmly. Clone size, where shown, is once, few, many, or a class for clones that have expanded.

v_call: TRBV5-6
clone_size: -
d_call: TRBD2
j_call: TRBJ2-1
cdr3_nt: TGTGCCAGCGGCCCGGGGGGGAGCTCCTACAATGAGCAGTTCTTC
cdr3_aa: CASGPGGSSYNEQFF

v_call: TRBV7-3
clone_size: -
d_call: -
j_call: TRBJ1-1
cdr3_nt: TGTGCCAGCAGCTTCTATACGAACACTGAAGCTTTCTTT
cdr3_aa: CASSFYTNTEAFF

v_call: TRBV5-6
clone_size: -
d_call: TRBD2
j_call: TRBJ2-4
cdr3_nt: TGTGCCAGCAGCTCAAAAGGGACTAGCGGGAGAAGGGACATTCAGTACTTC
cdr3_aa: CASSSKGTSGRRDIQYF

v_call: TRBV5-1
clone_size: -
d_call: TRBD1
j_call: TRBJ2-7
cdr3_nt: TGCGCCAGCAGCCCGCAGACAGGGGGCCCCTACGAGCAGTACTTC
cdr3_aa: CASSPQTGGPYEQYF

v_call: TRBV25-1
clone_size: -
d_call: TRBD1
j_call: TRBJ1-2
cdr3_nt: TGTGCCAGCAGACCGGGACAGGGGTTTAATCGGTATGGCTACACCTTC
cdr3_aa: CASRPGQGFNRYGYTF

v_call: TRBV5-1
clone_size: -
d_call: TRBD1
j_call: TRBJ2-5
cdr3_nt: TGCGCCAGCAGCTTGAGTGGGACAGGGACTCAAGAGACCCAGTACTTC
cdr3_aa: CASSLSGTGTQETQYF

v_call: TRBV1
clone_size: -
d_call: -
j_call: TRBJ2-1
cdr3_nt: TGCACCAGCAGCCAAGAGAGGACGGGTCTTGGGCTCCCCGCGAATTACAATGAGCAGTTCTTC
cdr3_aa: CTSSQERTGLGLPANYNEQFF

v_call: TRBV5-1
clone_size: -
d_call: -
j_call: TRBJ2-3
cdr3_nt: TGCGCCAGCAGCTTGGAGGGACTGCTAACAGATACGCAGTATTTT
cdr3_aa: CASSLEGLLTDTQYF

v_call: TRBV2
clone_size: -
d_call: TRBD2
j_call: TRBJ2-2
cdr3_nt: TGTGCCAGCAGGAGACAGTGGGGAGGGACCGGGGAGCTGTTTTTT
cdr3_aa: CASRRQWGGTGELFF

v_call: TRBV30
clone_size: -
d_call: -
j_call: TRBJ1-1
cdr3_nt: TGTGCCGGGCGGCGCTCGTTGAACACTGAAGCTTTCTTT
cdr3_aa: CAGRRSLNTEAFF

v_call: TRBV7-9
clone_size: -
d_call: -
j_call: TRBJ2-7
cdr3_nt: TGTGCCAGCAGCTTGACTGGAGCCTACGAGCAGTACTTC
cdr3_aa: CASSLTGAYEQYF

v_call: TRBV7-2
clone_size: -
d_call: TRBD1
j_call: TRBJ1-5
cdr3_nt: TGTGCCAGCAGCCTCACCGGGACAGGGAATAGCAATCAGCCCCAGCATTTT
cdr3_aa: CASSLTGTGNSNQPQHF

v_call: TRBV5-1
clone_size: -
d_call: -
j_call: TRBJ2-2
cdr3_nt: TGCGCCAGCAGCTGGCAAGGGGGAGAAACCGGGGAGCTGTTTTTT
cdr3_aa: CASSWQGGETGELFF

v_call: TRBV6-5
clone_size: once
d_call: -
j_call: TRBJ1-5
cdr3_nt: TGTGCCAGTAGTCAGGGAGGGTTCCAGCCCCAGCATTTT
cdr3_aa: CASSQGGFQPQHF

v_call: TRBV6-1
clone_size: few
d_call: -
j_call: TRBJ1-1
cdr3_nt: TGTGCCAGCAGTGAGGGTGGGGCAGGCACTGAAGCTTTCTTT
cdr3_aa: CASSEGGAGTEAFF

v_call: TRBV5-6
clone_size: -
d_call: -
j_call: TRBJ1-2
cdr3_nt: TGTGCCAGCAGCGTGACCGGGACACTGCACTTC
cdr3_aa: CASSVTGTLHF

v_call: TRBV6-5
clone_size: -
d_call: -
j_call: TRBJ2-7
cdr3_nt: TGTGCCAGCAGTTACAAGGTCCAAGCAGAGCAGTACTTC
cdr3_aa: CASSYKVQAEQYF

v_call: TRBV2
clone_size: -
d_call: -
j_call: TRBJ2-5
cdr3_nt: TGTGCCAGCAGTTTGGTTGGAGGCCAGTACTTC
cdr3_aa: CASSLVGGQYF

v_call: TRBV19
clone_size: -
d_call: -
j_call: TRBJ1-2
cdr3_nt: TGTGCCAGTAGTGGGCGACAGGAGCTTAACTATGGCTACACCTTC
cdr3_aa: CASSGRQELNYGYTF

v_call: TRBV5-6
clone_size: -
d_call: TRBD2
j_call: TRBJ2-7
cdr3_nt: TGTGCCAGCAGTTGGTGGGAGGGCCGGGGCCCCTACGAGCAGTACTTC
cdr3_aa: CASSWWEGRGPYEQYF

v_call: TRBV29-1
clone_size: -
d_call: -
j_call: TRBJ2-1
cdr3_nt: TGCAGCGCCGGCGGTAGCTCCTACAATGAGCAGTTCTTC
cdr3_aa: CSAGGSSYNEQFF

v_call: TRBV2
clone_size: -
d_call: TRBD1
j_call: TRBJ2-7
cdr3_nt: TGTGCCAGCAGTCGGGACAGGTGGGCGTACTACGAGCAGTACTTC
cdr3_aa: CASSRDRWAYYEQYF

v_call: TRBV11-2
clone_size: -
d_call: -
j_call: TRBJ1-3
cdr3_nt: TGTGCCAGCAGCTTATGGGACTCTGGAAACACCATATATTTT
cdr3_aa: CASSLWDSGNTIYF

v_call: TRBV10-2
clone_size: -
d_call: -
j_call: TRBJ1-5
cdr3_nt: TGCGCCAGCACGGCGGCTGGGGGTCAGCCCCAGCATTTT
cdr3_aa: CASTAAGGQPQHF

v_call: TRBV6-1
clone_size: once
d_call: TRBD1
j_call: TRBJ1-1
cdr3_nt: TGTGCCAGCAGTGACCAGACAGGGTTGGGTGAAGCTTTCTTT
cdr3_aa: CASSDQTGLGEAFF

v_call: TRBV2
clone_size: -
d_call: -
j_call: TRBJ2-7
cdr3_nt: TGTGCCAGCAACCCCTCCGGCATCCCCTACGAGCAGTACTTC
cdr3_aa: CASNPSGIPYEQYF

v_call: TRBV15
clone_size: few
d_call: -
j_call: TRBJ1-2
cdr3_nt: TGTGCCACCAGCAGAGATGGCGGGCAGTCTTATGGCTACACCTTC
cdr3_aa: CATSRDGGQSYGYTF

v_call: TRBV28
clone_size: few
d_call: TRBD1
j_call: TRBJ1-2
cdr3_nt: TGTGCCAGCAGTACCCCCGGGACAGGGAATGGCTACACCTTC
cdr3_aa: CASSTPGTGNGYTF

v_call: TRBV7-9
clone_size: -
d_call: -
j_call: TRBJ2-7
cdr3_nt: TGTGCCAGCAGCTTAGCTACCTACGAGCAGTACTTC
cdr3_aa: CASSLATYEQYF

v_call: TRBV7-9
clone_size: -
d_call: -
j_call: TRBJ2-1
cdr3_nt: TGTGCCAGCAGCACCCTAACCAATGAGCAGTTCTTC
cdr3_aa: CASSTLTNEQFF

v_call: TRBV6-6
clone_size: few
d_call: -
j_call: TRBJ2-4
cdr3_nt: TGTGCCAGCAGAGGGGGCGGGAATGCCAAAAACATTCAGTACTTC
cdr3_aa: CASRGGGNAKNIQYF

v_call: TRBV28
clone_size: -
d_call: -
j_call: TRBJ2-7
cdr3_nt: TGTGCCAGCAGTTTCGTGGACATTAACTCCTACGAGCAGTACTTC
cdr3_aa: CASSFVDINSYEQYF

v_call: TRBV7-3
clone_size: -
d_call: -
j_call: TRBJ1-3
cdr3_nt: TGTGCCAGCAGCTCCCCCCCTGGAAACACCATATATTTT
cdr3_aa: CASSSPPGNTIYF

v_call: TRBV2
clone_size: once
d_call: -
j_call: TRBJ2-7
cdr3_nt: TGTGCCAGCAGAGGTGAAGTCGGCGAGCAGTACTTC
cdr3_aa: CASRGEVGEQYF

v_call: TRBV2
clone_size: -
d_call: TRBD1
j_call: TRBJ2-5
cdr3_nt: TGTGCCAGCAGTGGACAGGGACAAGAGACCCAGTACTTC
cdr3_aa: CASSGQGQETQYF

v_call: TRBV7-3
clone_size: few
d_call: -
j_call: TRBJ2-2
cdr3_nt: TGTGCCAGCAGCTCGCAGGGGTCGGGCACCGGGGAGCTGTTTTTT
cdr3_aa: CASSSQGSGTGELFF

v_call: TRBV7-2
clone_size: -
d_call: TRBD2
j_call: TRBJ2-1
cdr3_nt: TGTGCCAGCAGCACGTGGACTAGAGTTGGGAATGAGCAGTTCTTC
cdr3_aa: CASSTWTRVGNEQFF

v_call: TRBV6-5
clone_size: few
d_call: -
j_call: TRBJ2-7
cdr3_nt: TGTGCCAGCAGTTCGGGGGCAGCCAACTCCTACGAGCAGTACTTC
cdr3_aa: CASSSGAANSYEQYF

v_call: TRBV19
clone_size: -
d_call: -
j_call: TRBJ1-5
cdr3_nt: TGTGCCAGTAGTATAGGGTTAGGGCAGCCCCAGCATTTT
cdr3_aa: CASSIGLGQPQHF

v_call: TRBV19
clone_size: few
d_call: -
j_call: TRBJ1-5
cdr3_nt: TGTGCCAGTAGTACCTCGAAGGATCAGCCCCAGCATTTT
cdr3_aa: CASSTSKDQPQHF

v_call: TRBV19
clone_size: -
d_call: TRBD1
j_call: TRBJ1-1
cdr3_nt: TGTGCCAGTAGTTTGAGACAGGGGGCTGTTAACACTGAAGCTTTCTTT
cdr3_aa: CASSLRQGAVNTEAFF

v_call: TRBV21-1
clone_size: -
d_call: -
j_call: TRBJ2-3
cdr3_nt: TGTGCCAGCAGCAAAGGTCTGTTCCGGGCTAGCGGGTACACAGATACGCAGTATTTT
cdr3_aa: CASSKGLFRASGYTDTQYF

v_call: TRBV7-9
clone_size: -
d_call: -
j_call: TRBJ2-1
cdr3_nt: TGTGCCAGCAGCTTGCTAGCGAGGTACAATGAGCAGTTCTTC
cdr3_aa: CASSLLARYNEQFF

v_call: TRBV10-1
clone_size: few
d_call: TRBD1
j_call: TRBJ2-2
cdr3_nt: TGCGCCAGCAGTATACAGGGGGCCGGGGAGCTGTTTTTT
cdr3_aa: CASSIQGAGELFF

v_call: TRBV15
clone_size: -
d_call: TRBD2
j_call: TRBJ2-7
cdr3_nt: TGTGCCACCAGCAGAGAGGTTAGCGGGGGCCCCTTTTACGAGCAGTACTTC
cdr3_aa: CATSREVSGGPFYEQYF

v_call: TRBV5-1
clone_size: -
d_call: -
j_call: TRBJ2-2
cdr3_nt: TGCGCCAGCAGCTTGAAGGGCGACGGGGAGCTGTTTTTT
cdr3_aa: CASSLKGDGELFF

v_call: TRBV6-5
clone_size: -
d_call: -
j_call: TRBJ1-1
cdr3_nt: TGTGCCAGCAGTTACGAATTAGGGGTGAACACTGAAGCTTTCTTT
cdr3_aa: CASSYELGVNTEAFF

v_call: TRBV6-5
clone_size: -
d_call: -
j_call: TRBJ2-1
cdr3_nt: TGTGCCAGCAGCCGTAGCAATGAGCAGTTCTTC
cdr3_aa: CASSRSNEQFF

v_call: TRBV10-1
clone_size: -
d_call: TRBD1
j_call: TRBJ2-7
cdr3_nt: TGCGCCAGCAGTGAGTCTGTACCCAACAGGGGACGATACGAGCAGTACTTC
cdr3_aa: CASSESVPNRGRYEQYF

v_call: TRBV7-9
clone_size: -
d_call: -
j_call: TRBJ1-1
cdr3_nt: TGTGCCAGCAGCTACCTCCACACTGAAGCTTTCTTT
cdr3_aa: CASSYLHTEAFF

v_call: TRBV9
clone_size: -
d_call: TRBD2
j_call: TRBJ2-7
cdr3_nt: TGTGCCAGCAGCCCGAGAGAAGGGACTAGCGAGCAGTACTTC
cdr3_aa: CASSPREGTSEQYF

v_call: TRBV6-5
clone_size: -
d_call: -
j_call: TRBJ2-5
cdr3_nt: TGTGCCAGCAGTCCCCGACAGGTTTCGGAGACCCAGTACTTC
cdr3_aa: CASSPRQVSETQYF

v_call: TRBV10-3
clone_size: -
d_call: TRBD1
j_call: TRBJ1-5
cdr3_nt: TGTGCCATCAGTGATAGACAGGGGGCGCATCAGCCCCAGCATTTT
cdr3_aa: CAISDRQGAHQPQHF

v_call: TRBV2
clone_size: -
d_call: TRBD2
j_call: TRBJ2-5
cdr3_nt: TGTGCCAGCAGTGACGGGGGGATGTACCAAGAGACCCAGTACTTC
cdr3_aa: CASSDGGMYQETQYF